The 30 T cell receptor beta chains presented below share a single source sample, sequenced in a study of T cells in Graves' hyperthyroidism and ophthalmopathy. Researchers took RNA transcripts and amplified the TCR beta CDR3 regions from them. The TCR CDR3 first-round RT-PCR relied on the HTBI primer set. TCRdb reprocessed the multiplex PCR reads via MiXCR and lists one record per CDR3 protein. This sample has some 740,000 distinct CDR3 sequences, with around 15% found just once. The specimen sequenced was blood. These receptors came from a woman younger than 30 with Graves' hyperthyroidism.

The chain is built from TRBV10-2 and TRBJ2-7, with D hard to call. The CDR3 totals 14 residues. V was shortened by 4 bases and J by 5 bases, with 15 bases between the two germline ends. Germline loops: CDR1 WSHSY, CDR2 SAAADI. CDR3 loop: CASSGPGRPDEQYF. The CDR3 DNA reads TGCGCCAGCAGTGGACCGGGCCGCCCGGACGAGCAGTACTTC.

This clonotype was counted at least ten times. This chain joins TRBV20-1 and TRBJ1-5; the D gene is possibly TRBD1 (5 bases). Germline CDR1 DFQATT, CDR2 SNEGSKA (reference sequence). The CDR3 has 16 residues. V was pared by 6 bases and J by 3 bases, with 21 bases between. The CDR3 region has the DNA TGCAGTGCCCCCGACAAGCAGGGAACACTCAATCAGCCCCAGCATTTT. It encodes CSAPDKQGTLNQPQHF.

Only a few counts were recorded for this clonotype. The chain uses TRBV12-3 or TRBV12-4 and TRBJ2-1; 11 bases are a match to TRBD2. V lost 3 bases and J lost 5; bases outside the gene matches: 6. The CDR3 is 16 residues long. CDR3 in DNA: TGTGCCAGCAGTTTGACTAGCGGGATACTCGACAATGAGCAGTTCTTC. Protein sequence: CASSLTSGILDNEQFF.

The sample holds a few counts of this clonotype. The chain carries TRBV7-2 and TRBJ2-1; no clear D gene. The CDR3 runs to 15 residues. V gave up 4 bases and J gave up 2 bases, with 12 bases separating them. Germline V gene sequence: CDR1 SGHTA, CDR2 FQGNSA. The CDR3: CASSYLADAYNEQFF. CDR3 sequence (DNA): TGTGCCAGCAGCTACCTCGCGGACGCCTACAATGAGCAGTTCTTC. Full variable domain (outside the CDR3, taken from reference TRBV7-2 and TRBJ2-1): GAGVSQSPSNKVTEKGKDVELRCDPISGHTALYWYRQSLGQGLEFLIYFQGNSAPDKSGLPSDRFSAERTGGSVSTLTIQRTQQEDSAVYLCASSYLADAYNEQFFGPGTRLTVL.

The rearrangement uses TRBV7-9 and TRBJ2-7; 7 nucleotides line up with TRBD1. Germline loops: CDR1 SEHNR, CDR2 FQNEAQ (reference sequence). The junction had 4 bases not matched to a gene; V was cut back by 6 bases and J by 5 bases. The CDR3 contains 12 residues. In DNA, the CDR3 is TGTGCCAGCAGACAGGGGAACCACGAGCAGTACTTC. Encoded protein: CASRQGNHEQYF.

In this sample, this clonotype turned up many times. The chain couples TRBV11-1 to TRBJ2-1; no definite D call. The germline V gene encodes CDR1 SGHAT and CDR2 FQDESV (reference sequence). V was clipped by 2 bases and J by 0 bases, with 8 bases between them. CDR3 length equals 15 residues. The CDR3 coding sequence is TGTGCCAGCAGCTTATCCCCGGGCTCCTACAATGAGCAGTTCTTC. Translating gives CASSLSPGSYNEQFF.

The CDR3 bases are TGCAGTGCTAGAGATCTAGGGACAGGTGGAAATGAAAAACTGTTTTTT. Its translation: CSARDLGTGGNEKLFF. The rearrangement links TRBV20-1 to TRBJ1-4; 8 nucleotides line up with TRBD1. This CDR3 spans 16 amino acids. Germline V gene data show CDR1 as DFQATT and CDR2 as SNEGSKA (reference sequence). V trimming: 0 bases; J trimming: 5 bases; junction bases outside the gene matches: 8.

This clonotype was detected ten times or more. The CDR3 loop reads CASSPRGGEETQYF. In DNA form, the CDR3 reads TGCGCCAGCAGTCCGCGTGGGGGTGAAGAGACCCAGTACTTC. The rearrangement links TRBV10-1 to TRBJ2-5; D could derive from TRBD1 or TRBD2 (5 bases each). Germline V gene sequence: CDR1 WNHNN, CDR2 SYGVQD (reference sequence). V shed 5 bases and J shed 3 bases, with 13 bases lying between them. This CDR3 is 14 amino acids long.

This chain's CDR3 is CAWSGEETQYF. The CDR3 DNA reads TGTGCCTGGAGTGGGGAGGAGACCCAGTACTTC. The rearrangement uses TRBV30 and TRBJ2-5; TRBD2 is a possible D gene (5 bases). The germline V gene has CDR1 GTSNPN and CDR2 SVGIG (reference sequence). The CDR3 covers 11 residues. V was cut by 1 base and J by 5 bases, with 5 bases left in between.

Ten or more counts support this clonotype. The chain links TRBV12-3 or TRBV12-4 to TRBJ2-3; TRBD2 might be the D (6 bases). This CDR3 region has 15 residues. V lost 1 base to trimming and J lost 4 bases, with 12 bases between them. For the CDR3, the DNA is TGTGCCAGCAGTTTAGATCTACTAGCAGCAGATACGCAGTATTTT. This encodes CASSLDLLAADTQYF.

This clonotype was recorded at least ten times. The J gene is TRBJ1-2, the V gene TRBV20-1; D perhaps matches TRBD1 (6 bases). Trimming left V 4 bases short and J 5 bases short, with 17 bases between. The CDR3 is 14 residues long. Germline lookup yields CDR1 DFQATT and CDR2 SNEGSKA (reference sequence). The CDR3 DNA follows: TGCAGTGCTATCGGGCAGGGGATCAGTTATGGCTACACCTTC. Its translation is CSAIGQGISYGYTF.

The sample holds a few counts of this clonotype. The chain combines TRBV5-4 with TRBJ1-1; perhaps TRBD1 as D (6 bases). Trimming stripped 5 bases from V and 4 bases from J, with 18 bases between. The CDR3 is 15 amino acids. CDR1 and CDR2 (germline): SGHNT, YYREEE (reference sequence). In DNA, the CDR3 is TGTGCCAGCAGAGCGTTAACAGGGCTAGGCACTGAAGCTTTCTTT. Translation: CASRALTGLGTEAFF.

This clonotype has ten or more counts. The chain recombines TRBV30 with TRBJ1-2, with D tentatively TRBD1 (5 bases). The CDR3 runs 15 residues. CDR1 GTSNPN and CDR2 SVGIG come from the germline V gene (reference sequence). The CDR3 sequence is CALGGWRDARYGYTF. CDR3 DNA sequence: TGTGCACTGGGGGGATGGAGGGACGCCAGATATGGCTACACCTTC.

This clonotype was seen ten or more times. The rearrangement uses TRBV7-9 and TRBJ2-3, with a weak D call TRBD1 (5 bases). Germline CDR1 and CDR2: SEHNR and FQNEAQ (reference sequence). The CDR3 runs to 14 residues. With 1 base removed from V and 7 bases from J, the gap between germline ends came to 12 bases. CDR3 bases: TGTGCCAGCAGCTTAGTCCCCAAGGGGTATACGCAGTATTTT. Encoded protein: CASSLVPKGYTQYF.

A few counts support this clonotype. This sequence joins TRBV6-2 or TRBV6-3 and TRBJ1-4; the match to TRBD1 covers 8 bases. After removal of 5 bases from V and 10 bases from J, the junction contained 12 bases not matched to a gene. The CDR3 extends over 15 amino acids. Looked up from germline, CDR1 is MNHEY and CDR2 is SVGEGT. The CDR3 region is CASSRLDGTGRKLFF. The CDR3 DNA reads as TGTGCCAGCAGTAGACTCGACGGGACAGGTCGAAAACTGTTTTTT.

This clonotype has a handful of counts. The CDR3 loop is CASSPETDGELFF. Here the CDR3 DNA reads TGTGCCAGCAGTCCGGAGACGGACGGGGAGCTGTTTTTT. The chain uses TRBV14 and TRBJ2-2; D is ambiguous. The V end lost 6 bases, the J end lost 7 bases, and 12 bases lay between the germline ends. The germline CDR1 and CDR2 sequences are SGHDN and FVKESK. The CDR3 covers 13 residues.

This clonotype came up many times. The chain links TRBV28 to TRBJ2-2; possibly TRBD1 or TRBD2 for D (5 bases each). The CDR3 has 13 residues. Between the trimmed V and J ends, which lost 6 bases and 7 bases, there was a span of 12 bases. Per germline, CDR1 MDHEN and CDR2 SYDVKM. The CDR3 is CASRTPGGGELFF. Here the CDR3 DNA reads TGTGCCAGCAGAACGCCTGGGGGCGGGGAGCTGTTTTTT.

This clonotype appeared many times. The chain uses TRBV18 and TRBJ2-7, with 8 nucleotides matching TRBD1. CDR1 and CDR2 from the germline V gene are KGHSH and LQKENI. V was pared by 3 bases and J by 5 bases, with 6 bases of the junction left unmatched. The CDR3 has 14 amino acids. CDR3 protein: CASSPSTGEDEQYF. The CDR3 nucleotides are TGTGCCAGCTCACCCTCGACAGGGGAGGACGAGCAGTACTTC.

This chain links TRBV19 with TRBJ2-5; D is possibly TRBD1 (5 bases). The V end lost 1 base, the J end lost 5 bases, and 17 bases lay between the germline ends. From germline, CDR1 is LNHDA and CDR2 SQIVND (reference sequence). The CDR3 totals 16 residues. In nucleotides, the CDR3 is TGTGCCAGTAGTATAGGGCGGCAGGGAAGTGGTGAGACCCAGTACTTC. Its protein is CASSIGRQGSGETQYF.

This clonotype has ten or more counts. The J gene is TRBJ2-3, the V gene TRBV18; D unclear. The CDR3 contains 12 residues. Germline CDR1 is KGHSH and CDR2 is LQKENI. V lost 1 base, J lost 7 bases, and 6 bases lay in between. The chain's CDR3 is CASSPQENTQYF. The DNA for the CDR3 is TGTGCCAGCTCACCACAGGAGAATACGCAGTATTTT.

This clonotype was recorded many times. The chain carries TRBV7-2 and TRBJ1-1; D gene unclear. Germline lookup yields CDR1 SGHTA and CDR2 FQGNSA. V was clipped by 4 bases and J by 1 base, with 19 bases between them. The CDR3 consists of 17 residues. The CDR3: CASSSLPGQPGNTEAFF. The CDR3 nucleotides are TGTGCCAGCAGCTCACTACCAGGCCAGCCCGGGAACACTGAAGCTTTCTTT.

This clonotype was observed a handful of times. The rearrangement joins TRBV20-1 to TRBJ2-1, with D perhaps TRBD1 or TRBD2 (6 bases each). CDR3 size: 13 residues. V gave up 4 bases and J gave up 8 bases, with 15 bases separating them. Germline CDR1 reads DFQATT; CDR2 reads SNEGSKA (reference sequence). In nucleotides, the CDR3 is TGCAGTGCTACAGGGGTTGGGGGGTATGAGCAGTTCTTC. Encoded protein: CSATGVGGYEQFF.

This clonotype was seen many times. The chain has TRBV28 and TRBJ1-2; D is uncertain. The ends were cut back, 3 bases at V and 4 bases at J, with 18 bases in the middle. The CDR3 has 16 residues. Per the germline V gene, CDR1 is MDHEN and CDR2 is SYDVKM. For the CDR3, the DNA is TGTGCCAGCAGTTTCCCCTCCCAAAGGGTTACCTATGGCTACACCTTC. This encodes CASSFPSQRVTYGYTF.

The V gene is TRBV6-2 or TRBV6-3, the J gene TRBJ1-1; D unclear. This CDR3 is 16 amino acids long. Trimming left V 0 bases short and J 2 bases short, with 13 bases between. Germline V gene data show CDR1 as MNHEY and CDR2 as SVGEGT. CDR3 DNA: TGTGCCAGCAGTTACTCATTCTTGCCGCCTAACACTGAAGCTTTCTTT. Translation: CASSYSFLPPNTEAFF.

This clonotype has more than one count but fewer than ten. The chain joins TRBV28 to TRBJ1-4, with D unresolved. Trimming pared 7 bases from V and 0 bases from J, leaving 12 bases between. The CDR3 runs 15 residues. The germline V gene has CDR1 MDHEN and CDR2 SYDVKM. The DNA for the CDR3 is TGTGCCAGCACGTATCGGGCTGCAACTAATGAAAAACTGTTTTTT. Residues: CASTYRAATNEKLFF.

This clonotype has a count of ten or more. The chain is built from TRBV7-3 and TRBJ2-1; D is undetermined. The V and J ends lost 2 bases and 7 bases respectively, with 9 bases between them. The germline V gene encodes CDR1 SGHTA and CDR2 FQGTGA. The CDR3 spans 13 residues. The CDR3 protein is CASSLDPRNEQFF. The DNA for the CDR3 is TGTGCCAGCAGCTTAGACCCCAGGAATGAGCAGTTCTTC.

This sequence joins TRBV6-6 and TRBJ2-1; TRBD2 agrees at 13 bases. The germline CDR1 and CDR2 sequences are MNHNY and SVGAGI (reference sequence). This CDR3 has 17 residues. The trim removed 0 bases at V and 5 bases at J, leaving 4 bases unmatched. The DNA for the CDR3 is TGTGCCAGCAGTTACTCTGGGACTAGCGGGGCGAACAATGAGCAGTTCTTC. Residues: CASSYSGTSGANNEQFF.

In this sample, this clonotype turned up a few times. This chain links TRBV5-1 with TRBJ2-2; 9 bases map to TRBD2. V shed 0 bases, J shed 0 bases, and the junction held 6 bases outside the gene matches. Germline assignment: CDR1 SGHRS and CDR2 YFSETQ. CDR3 length: 18 amino acids. DNA of the CDR3: TGCGCCAGCAGCTTGGTCCCTAGCGGGATATCGAACACCGGGGAGCTGTTTTTT. It encodes CASSLVPSGISNTGELFF. The full variable domain, completed using reference TRBV5-1 and TRBJ2-2, is KAGVTQTPRYLIKTRGQQVTLSCSPISGHRSVSWYQQTPGQGLQFLFEYFSETQRNKGNFPGRFSGRQFSNSRSEMNVSTLELGDSALYLCASSLVPSGISNTGELFFGEGSRLTVL.

This clonotype has just a few counts. The chain carries TRBV6-1 and TRBJ1-2; 8 bases fit TRBD1. CDR3 length equals 15 residues. Germline lookup yields CDR1 MNHNS and CDR2 SASEGT. V shed 5 bases, J shed 0 bases, and the junction held 5 bases outside the gene matches. CDR3 nucleotides: TGTGCCAGCAGTCGAGGACAGGGTTCTAACTATGGCTACACCTTC. Translated: CASSRGQGSNYGYTF.

V is TRBV7-2 and J is TRBJ2-7; 7 bases are a match to TRBD2. From germline, CDR1 is SGHTA and CDR2 FQGNSA. Trimming took 5 bases from V and 4 from J; bases not matched to a gene: 8. The length of the CDR3 is 14 residues. For the CDR3, the DNA is TGTGCCAGCAGCCGGGGGGAGGCGCGATACGAGCAGTACTTC. This sequence encodes CASSRGEARYEQYF.